Sequencing of this T cell receptor (beta chain) was carried out in a study of T cell responses to AZD1222 COVID-19 vaccine. Measured with immunoSEQ multiplex PCR; TCRdb has only the in-frame clones, and not every one. The table includes approximately 140,000 clones, roughly 90% detected once. Germline assignment: CDR1 MDHEN and CDR2 SYDVKM. V lost 5 bases to trimming and J lost 5 bases; unmatched junction nucleotides: 6. The CDR3 sequence is 13 residues long. The rearrangement links TRBV28 to TRBJ2-7; TRBD2 matches at 7 bases. This sequence originates from an adult who received the AZD1222 COVID-19 vaccine. The input for sequencing was peripheral blood, taken 28 days after the second AZD1222 dose. CDR3 sequence reads: CASSAQLANEQYF. Here the CDR3 DNA reads TGTGCCAGCAGTGCTCAACTAGCGAACGAGCAGTACTTC.